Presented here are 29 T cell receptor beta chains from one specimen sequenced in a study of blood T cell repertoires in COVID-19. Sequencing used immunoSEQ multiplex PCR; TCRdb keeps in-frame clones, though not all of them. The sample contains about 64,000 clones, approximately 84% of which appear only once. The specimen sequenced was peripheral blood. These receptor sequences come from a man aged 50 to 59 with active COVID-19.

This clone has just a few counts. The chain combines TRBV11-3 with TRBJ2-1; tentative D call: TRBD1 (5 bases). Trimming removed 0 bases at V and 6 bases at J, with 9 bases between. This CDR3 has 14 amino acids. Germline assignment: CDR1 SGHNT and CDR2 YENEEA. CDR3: CASSLEGQTNEQFF. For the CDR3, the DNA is TGTGCCAGCAGCTTAGAGGGGCAAACCAATGAGCAGTTCTTC.

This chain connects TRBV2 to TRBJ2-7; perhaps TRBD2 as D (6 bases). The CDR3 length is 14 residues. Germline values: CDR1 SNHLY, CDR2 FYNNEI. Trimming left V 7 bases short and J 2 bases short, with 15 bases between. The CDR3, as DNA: TGTGCCAGCATGGCGCAGAGCGGGCCCTACGAGCAGTACTTC. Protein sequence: CASMAQSGPYEQYF.

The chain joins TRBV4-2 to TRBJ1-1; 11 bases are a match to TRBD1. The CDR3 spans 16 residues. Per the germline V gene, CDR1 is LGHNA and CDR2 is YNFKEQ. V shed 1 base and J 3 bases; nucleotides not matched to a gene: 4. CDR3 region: CASSQVGQGDYTEAFF. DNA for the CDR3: TGTGCCAGCAGCCAAGTGGGACAGGGGGATTACACTGAAGCTTTCTTT.

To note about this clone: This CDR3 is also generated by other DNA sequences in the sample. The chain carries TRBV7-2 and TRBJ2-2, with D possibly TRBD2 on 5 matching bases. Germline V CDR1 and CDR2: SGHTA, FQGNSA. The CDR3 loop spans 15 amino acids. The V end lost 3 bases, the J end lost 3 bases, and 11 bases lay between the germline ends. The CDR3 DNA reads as TGTGCCAGCAGCTTCAAAGGGCGGGACACCGGGGAGCTGTTTTTT. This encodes CASSFKGRDTGELFF.

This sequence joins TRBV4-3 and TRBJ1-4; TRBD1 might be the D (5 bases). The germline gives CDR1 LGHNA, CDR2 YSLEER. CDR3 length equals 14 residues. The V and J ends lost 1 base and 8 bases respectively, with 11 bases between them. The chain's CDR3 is CASSQGIRAEKLFF. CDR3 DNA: TGCGCCAGCAGCCAAGGCATCAGGGCGGAAAAACTGTTTTTT.

Here the CDR3 DNA reads TGTGCCATCAGTGAGGTTCAGCGGGGCACAGATACGCAGTATTTT. This sequence encodes CAISEVQRGTDTQYF. The V and J genes are TRBV10-3 and TRBJ2-3, with a tentative D call TRBD2 (6 bases). The ends were cut back, 2 bases at V and 1 base at J, with 10 bases in the middle. Germline lookup yields CDR1 ENHRY and CDR2 SYGVKD. The CDR3 length is 15 residues.

The CDR3: CASGLAGSYEQYF. The CDR3 region has the DNA TGTGCCTCGGGGCTAGCGGGGTCCTACGAGCAGTACTTC. The genes are TRBV28 and TRBJ2-7, with TRBD2 matching 9 bases. This CDR3 has 13 amino acids. From germline, CDR1 is MDHEN and CDR2 SYDVKM. V trimming: 11 bases; J trimming: 1 base; junction bases outside the gene matches: 6.

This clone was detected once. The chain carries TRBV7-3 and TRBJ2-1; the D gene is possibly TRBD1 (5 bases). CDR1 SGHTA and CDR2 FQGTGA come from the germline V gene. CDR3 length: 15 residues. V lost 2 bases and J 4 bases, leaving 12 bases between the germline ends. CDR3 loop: CASSLVQGGYNEQFF. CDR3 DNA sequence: TGTGCCAGCAGCTTAGTTCAGGGTGGATACAATGAGCAGTTCTTC.

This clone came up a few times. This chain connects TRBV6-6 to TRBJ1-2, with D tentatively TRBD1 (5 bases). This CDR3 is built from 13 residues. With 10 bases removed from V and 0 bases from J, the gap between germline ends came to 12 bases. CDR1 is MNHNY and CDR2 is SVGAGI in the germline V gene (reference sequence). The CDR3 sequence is CATGRGPNYGYTF. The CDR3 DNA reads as TGTGCCACTGGGCGGGGACCTAACTATGGCTACACCTTC.

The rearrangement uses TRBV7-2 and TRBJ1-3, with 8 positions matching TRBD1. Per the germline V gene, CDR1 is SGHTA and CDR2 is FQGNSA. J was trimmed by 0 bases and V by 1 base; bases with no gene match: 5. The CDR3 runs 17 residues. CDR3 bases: TGTGCCAGCAGCTTAGGGCCCACAGGGGGCTCTGGAAACACCATATATTTT. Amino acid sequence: CASSLGPTGGSGNTIYF.

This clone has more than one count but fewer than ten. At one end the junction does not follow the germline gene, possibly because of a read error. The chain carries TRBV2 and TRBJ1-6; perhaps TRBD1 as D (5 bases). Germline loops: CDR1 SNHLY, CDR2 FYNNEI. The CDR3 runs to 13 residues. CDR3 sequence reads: CASSLVNPREVPF. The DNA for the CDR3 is TGTGCCAGCAGTTTGGTAAACCCCAGGGAAGTCCCCTTT.

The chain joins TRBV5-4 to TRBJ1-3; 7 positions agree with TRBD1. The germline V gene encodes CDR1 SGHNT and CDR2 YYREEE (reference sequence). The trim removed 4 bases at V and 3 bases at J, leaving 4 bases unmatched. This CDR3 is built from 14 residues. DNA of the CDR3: TGTGCCAGCAGCCCCGACAGGGTTGGAAACACCATATATTTT. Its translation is CASSPDRVGNTIYF.

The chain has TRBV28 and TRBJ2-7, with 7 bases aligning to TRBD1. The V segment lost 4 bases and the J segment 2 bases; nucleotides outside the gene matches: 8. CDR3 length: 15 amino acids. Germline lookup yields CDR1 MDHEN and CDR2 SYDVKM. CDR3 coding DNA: TGTGCCAGCAGTTCCACCGGGACAGAGCCCTACGAGCAGTACTTC. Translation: CASSSTGTEPYEQYF.

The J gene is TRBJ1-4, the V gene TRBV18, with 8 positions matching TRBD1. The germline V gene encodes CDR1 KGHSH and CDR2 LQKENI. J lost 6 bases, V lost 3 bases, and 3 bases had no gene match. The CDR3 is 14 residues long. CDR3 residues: CASSPQQGDEKLFF. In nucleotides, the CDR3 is TGTGCCAGCTCACCGCAACAGGGGGATGAAAAACTGTTTTTT.

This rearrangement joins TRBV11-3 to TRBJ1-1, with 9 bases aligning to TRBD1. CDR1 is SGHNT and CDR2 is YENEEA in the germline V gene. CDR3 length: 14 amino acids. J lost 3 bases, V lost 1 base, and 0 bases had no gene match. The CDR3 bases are TGTGCCAGCAGCTTAGGGGACAGGGACACTGAAGCTTTCTTT. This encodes CASSLGDRDTEAFF. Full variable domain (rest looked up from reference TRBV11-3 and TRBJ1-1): EAGVVQSPRYKIIEKKQPVAFWCNPISGHNTLYWYLQNLGQGPELLIRYENEEAVDDSQLPKDRFSAERLKGVDSTLKIQPAELGDSAVYLCASSLGDRDTEAFFGQGTRLTVV.

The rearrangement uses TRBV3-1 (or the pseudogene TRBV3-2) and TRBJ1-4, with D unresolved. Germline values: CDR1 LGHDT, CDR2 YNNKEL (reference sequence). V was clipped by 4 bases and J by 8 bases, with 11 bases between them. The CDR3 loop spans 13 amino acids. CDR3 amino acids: CASSPGDGEKLFF. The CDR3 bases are TGTGCCAGCAGCCCGGGAGATGGGGAAAAACTGTTTTTT.

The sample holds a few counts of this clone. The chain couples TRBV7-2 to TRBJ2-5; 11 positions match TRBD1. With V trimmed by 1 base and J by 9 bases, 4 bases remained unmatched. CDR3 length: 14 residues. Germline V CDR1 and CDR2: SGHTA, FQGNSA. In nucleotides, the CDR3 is TGTGCCAGCAGCTTAGTACGGGACAGGGGGGCCCAGTACTTC. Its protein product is CASSLVRDRGAQYF.

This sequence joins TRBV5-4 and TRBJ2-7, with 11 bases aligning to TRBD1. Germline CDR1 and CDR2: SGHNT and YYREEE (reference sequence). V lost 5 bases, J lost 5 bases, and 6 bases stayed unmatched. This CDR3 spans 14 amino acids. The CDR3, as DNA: TGTGCCAGCAGTCCCCAGGACAGGGGGCACGAGCAGTACTTC. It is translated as CASSPQDRGHEQYF.

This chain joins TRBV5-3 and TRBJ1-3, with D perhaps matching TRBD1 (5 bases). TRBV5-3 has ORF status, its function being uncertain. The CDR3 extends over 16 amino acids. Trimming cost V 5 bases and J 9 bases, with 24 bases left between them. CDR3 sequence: CARSQPGQGGESTIYF. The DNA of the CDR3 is TGTGCCAGAAGTCAACCTGGCCAGGGAGGAGAGAGCACCATATATTTT.

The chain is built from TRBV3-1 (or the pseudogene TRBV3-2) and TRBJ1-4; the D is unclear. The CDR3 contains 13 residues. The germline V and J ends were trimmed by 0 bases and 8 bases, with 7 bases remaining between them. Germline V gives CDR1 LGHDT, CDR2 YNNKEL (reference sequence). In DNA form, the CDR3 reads TGTGCCAGCAGCCAAGATGTTCAGGAAAAACTGTTTTTT. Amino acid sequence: CASSQDVQEKLFF.

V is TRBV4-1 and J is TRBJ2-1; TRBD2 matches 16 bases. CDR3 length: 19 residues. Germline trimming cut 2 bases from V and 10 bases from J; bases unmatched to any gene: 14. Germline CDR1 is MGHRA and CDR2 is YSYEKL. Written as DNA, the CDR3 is TGCGCCAGCAGCCAACATACCCCCGGGACTAGCGGGAGGGGGGAAGAGCAGTTCTTC. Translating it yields CASSQHTPGTSGRGEEQFF.

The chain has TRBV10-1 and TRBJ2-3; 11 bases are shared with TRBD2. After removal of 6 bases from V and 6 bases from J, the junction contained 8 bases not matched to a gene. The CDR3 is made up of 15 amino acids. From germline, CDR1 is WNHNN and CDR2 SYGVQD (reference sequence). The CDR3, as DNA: TGCGCCAGCAGCCCAACTAGCGGGGGTTGGGATACGCAGTATTTT. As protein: CASSPTSGGWDTQYF.

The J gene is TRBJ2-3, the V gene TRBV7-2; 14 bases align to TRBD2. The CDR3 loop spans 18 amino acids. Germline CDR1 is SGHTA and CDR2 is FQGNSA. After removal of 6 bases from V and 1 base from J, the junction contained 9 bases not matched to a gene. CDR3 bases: TGTGCCAGCAGACGAAGACTAGCGGGAGGGCCCGGCACAGATACGCAGTATTTT. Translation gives CASRRRLAGGPGTDTQYF.

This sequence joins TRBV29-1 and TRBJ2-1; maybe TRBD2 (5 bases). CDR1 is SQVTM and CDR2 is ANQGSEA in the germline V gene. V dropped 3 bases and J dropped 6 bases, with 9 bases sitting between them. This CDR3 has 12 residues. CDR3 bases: TGCAGCGTTGAGTCGAGGGTCAATGAGCAGTTCTTC. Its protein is CSVESRVNEQFF.

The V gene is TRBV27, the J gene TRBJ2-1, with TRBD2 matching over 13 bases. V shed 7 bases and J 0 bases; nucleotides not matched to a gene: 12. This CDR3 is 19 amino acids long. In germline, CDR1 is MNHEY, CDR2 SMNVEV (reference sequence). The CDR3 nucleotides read TGTGCCAGCACCCGACTAGCGGGAGGCCGACATAACTCCTACAATGAGCAGTTCTTC. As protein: CASTRLAGGRHNSYNEQFF.

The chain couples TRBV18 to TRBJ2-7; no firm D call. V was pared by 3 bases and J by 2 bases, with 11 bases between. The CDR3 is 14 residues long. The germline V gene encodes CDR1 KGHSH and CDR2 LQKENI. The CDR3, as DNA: TGTGCCAGCTCACCTGTTCCGGGTACCTACGAGCAGTACTTC. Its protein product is CASSPVPGTYEQYF.

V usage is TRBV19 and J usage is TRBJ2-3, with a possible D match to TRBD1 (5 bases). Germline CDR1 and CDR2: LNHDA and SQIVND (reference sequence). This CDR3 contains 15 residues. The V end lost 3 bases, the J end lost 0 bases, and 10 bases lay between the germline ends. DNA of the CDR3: TGTGCCAGTAGTATTGGGGCGTCTAGCACAGATACGCAGTATTTT. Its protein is CASSIGASSTDTQYF.

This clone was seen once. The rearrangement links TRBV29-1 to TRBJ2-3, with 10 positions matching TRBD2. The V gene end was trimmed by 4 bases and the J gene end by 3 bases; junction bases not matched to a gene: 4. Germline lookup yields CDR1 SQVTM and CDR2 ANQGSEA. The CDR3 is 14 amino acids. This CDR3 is CSVASGSGTDTQYF. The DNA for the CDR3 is TGCAGCGTTGCTAGCGGGAGTGGGACAGATACGCAGTATTTT.

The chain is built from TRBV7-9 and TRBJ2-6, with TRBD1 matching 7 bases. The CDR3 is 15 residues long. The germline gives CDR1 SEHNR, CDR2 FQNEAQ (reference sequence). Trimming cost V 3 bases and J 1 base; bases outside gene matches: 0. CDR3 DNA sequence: TGTGCCAGCAGCTTGACAGGGTCTGGGGCCAACGTCCTGACTTTC. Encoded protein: CASSLTGSGANVLTF.